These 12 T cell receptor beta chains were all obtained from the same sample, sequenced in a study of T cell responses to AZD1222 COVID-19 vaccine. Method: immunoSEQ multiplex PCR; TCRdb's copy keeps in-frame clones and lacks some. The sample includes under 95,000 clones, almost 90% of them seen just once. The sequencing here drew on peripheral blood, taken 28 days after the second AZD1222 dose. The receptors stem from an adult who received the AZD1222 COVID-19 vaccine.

The CDR3 reads CSASQKTGNQPQHF. CDR3 bases: TGCAGTGCTAGTCAAAAGACAGGAAATCAGCCCCAGCATTTT. J is TRBJ1-5 and V is TRBV20-1; perhaps TRBD1 as D (6 bases). There are 14 residues in the CDR3. V dropped 3 bases and J dropped 4 bases, with 13 bases sitting between them. CDR1 is DFQATT, CDR2 SNEGSKA, per germline (reference sequence).

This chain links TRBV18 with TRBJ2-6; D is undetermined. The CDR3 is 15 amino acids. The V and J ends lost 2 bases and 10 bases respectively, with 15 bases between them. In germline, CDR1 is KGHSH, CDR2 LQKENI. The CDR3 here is CASSPTPGMENVLTF. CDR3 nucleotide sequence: TGTGCCAGCTCACCAACTCCTGGGATGGAAAACGTCCTGACTTTC.

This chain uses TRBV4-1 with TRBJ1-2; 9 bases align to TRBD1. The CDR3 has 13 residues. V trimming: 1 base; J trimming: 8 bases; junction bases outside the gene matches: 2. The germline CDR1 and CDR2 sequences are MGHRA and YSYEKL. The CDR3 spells CASSQGQGDGYTF. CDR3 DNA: TGCGCCAGCAGCCAAGGACAGGGGGACGGCTACACCTTC.

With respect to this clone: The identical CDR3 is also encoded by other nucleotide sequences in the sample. The CDR3 spells CASSFDRANEQFF. CDR3 nucleotides: TGTGCCAGCAGCTTCGACAGGGCAAATGAGCAGTTCTTC. The V call is TRBV7-2, the J call TRBJ2-1, with TRBD1 matching over 7 bases. Germline V gene sequence: CDR1 SGHTA, CDR2 FQGNSA. V lost 3 bases and J lost 7; bases outside the gene matches: 3. This CDR3 is built from 13 residues.

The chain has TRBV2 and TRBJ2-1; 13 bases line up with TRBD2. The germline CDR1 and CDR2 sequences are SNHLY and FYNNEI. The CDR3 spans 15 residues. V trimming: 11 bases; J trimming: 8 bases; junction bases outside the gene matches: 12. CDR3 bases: TGTGCCGGAGCAGGGGGGACTAGCGGGATACATGAGCAGTTCTTC. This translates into CAGAGGTSGIHEQFF.

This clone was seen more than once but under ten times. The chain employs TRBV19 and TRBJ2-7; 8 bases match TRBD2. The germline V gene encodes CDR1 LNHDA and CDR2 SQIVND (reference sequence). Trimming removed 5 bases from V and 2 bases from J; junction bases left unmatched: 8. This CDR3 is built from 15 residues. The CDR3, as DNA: TGTGCCAGTAGTGTTGATAGCGGGAAGCCCTACGAGCAGTACTTC. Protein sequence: CASSVDSGKPYEQYF.

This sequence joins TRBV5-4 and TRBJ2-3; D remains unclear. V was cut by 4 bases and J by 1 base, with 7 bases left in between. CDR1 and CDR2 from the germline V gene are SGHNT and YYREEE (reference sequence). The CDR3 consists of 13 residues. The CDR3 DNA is TGTGCCAGCAGCAAACCCGGCACAGATACGCAGTATTTT. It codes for CASSKPGTDTQYF.

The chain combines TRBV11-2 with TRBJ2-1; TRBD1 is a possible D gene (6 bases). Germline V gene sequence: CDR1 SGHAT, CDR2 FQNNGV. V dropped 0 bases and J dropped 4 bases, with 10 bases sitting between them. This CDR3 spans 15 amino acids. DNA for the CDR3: TGTGCCAGCAGCTTAGAGGCAGGGGAATACAATGAGCAGTTCTTC. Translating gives CASSLEAGEYNEQFF. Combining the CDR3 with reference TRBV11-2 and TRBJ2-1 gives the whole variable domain EAGVAQSPRYKIIEKRQSVAFWCNPISGHATLYWYQQILGQGPKLLIQFQNNGVVDDSQLPKDRFSAERLKGVDSTLKIQPAKLEDSAVYLCASSLEAGEYNEQFFGPGTRLTVL.

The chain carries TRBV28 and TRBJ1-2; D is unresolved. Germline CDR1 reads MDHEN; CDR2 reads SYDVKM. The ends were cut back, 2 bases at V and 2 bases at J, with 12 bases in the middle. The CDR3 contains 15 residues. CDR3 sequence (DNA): TGTGCCAGCAGTTTACCCCACAACGTCAACTATGGCTACACCTTC. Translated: CASSLPHNVNYGYTF.

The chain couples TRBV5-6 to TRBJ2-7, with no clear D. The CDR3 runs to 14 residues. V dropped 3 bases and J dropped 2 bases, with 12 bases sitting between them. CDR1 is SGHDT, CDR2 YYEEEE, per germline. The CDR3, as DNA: TGTGCCAGCAGCTCGGAGACAACCACCTACGAGCAGTACTTC. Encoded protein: CASSSETTTYEQYF.

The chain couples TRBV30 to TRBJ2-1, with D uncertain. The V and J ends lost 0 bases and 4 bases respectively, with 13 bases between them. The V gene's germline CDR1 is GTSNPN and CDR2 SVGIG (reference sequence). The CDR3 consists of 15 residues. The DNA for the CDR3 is TGTGCCTGGAGTGTTAACACCGCACAATACAATGAGCAGTTCTTC. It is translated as CAWSVNTAQYNEQFF.

CDR3 sequence: CASSEVDRTDTQYF. The DNA for the CDR3 is TGTGCCAGCAGTGAGGTAGACAGGACAGATACGCAGTATTTT. The rearrangement links TRBV2 to TRBJ2-3; TRBD1 might be the D (6 bases). The CDR3 runs 14 residues. V dropped 3 bases and J dropped 3 bases, with 10 bases sitting between them. The germline V gene encodes CDR1 SNHLY and CDR2 FYNNEI.